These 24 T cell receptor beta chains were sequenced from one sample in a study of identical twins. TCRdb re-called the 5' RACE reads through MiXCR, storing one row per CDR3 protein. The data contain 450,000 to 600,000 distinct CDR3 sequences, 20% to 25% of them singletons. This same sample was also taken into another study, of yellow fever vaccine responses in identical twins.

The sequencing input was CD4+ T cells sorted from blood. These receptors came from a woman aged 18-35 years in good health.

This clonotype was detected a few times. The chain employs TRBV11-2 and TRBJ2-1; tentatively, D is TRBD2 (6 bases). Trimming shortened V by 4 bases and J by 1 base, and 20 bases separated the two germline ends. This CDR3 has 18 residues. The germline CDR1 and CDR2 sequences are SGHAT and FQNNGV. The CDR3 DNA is TGTGCCAGCAGCTCACCCTTCAGTGCTAGCGAATCCTACAATGAGCAGTTCTTC. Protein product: CASSSPFSASESYNEQFF. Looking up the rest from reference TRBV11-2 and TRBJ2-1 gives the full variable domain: EAGVAQSPRYKIIEKRQSVAFWCNPISGHATLYWYQQILGQGPKLLIQFQNNGVVDDSQLPKDRFSAERLKGVDSTLKIQPAKLEDSAVYLCASSSPFSASESYNEQFFGPGTRLTVL.

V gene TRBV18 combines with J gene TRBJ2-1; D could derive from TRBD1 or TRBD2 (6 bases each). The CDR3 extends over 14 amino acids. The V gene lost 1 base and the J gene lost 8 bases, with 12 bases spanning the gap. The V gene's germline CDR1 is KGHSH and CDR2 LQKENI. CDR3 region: CASSPRSGGDEQFF. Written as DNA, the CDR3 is TGTGCCAGCTCACCACGGTCCGGGGGCGATGAGCAGTTCTTC.

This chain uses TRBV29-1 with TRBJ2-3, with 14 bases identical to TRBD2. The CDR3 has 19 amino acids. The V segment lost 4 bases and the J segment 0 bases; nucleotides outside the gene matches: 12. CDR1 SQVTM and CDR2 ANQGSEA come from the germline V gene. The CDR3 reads CSVVKRTSGRITSTDTQYF. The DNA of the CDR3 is TGCAGCGTTGTGAAGAGGACTAGCGGGAGGATCACTAGCACAGATACGCAGTATTTT.

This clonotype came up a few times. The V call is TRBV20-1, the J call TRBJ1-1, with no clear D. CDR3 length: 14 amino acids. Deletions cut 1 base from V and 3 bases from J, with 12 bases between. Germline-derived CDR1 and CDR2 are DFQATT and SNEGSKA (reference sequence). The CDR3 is CSARGAEGYTEAFF. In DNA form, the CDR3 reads TGCAGTGCTAGAGGGGCGGAAGGGTACACTGAAGCTTTCTTT.

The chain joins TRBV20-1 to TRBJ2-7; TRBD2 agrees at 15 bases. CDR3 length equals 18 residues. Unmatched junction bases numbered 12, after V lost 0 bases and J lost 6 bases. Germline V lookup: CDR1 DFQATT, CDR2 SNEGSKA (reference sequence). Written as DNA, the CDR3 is TGCAGTGCTAGAGATAGCCGGACTAGCGGGGGGGGCGCCGGCGAGCAGTACGTC. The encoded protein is CSARDSRTSGGGAGEQYV.

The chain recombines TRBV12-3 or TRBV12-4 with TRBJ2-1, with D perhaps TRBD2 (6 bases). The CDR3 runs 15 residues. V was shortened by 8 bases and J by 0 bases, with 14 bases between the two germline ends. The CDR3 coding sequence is TGTGCCAGCGCCGTAGCGGACCACTCCTACAATGAGCAGTTCTTC. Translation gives CASAVADHSYNEQFF.

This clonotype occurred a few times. CDR3 in amino acids: CSAPAGEGLGTQYF. The CDR3, as DNA: TGCAGTGCTCCGGCGGGGGAGGGCCTAGGAACCCAGTACTTC. The chain combines TRBV20-1 with TRBJ2-5; 7 bases align to TRBD2. Trimming removed 5 bases from V and 8 bases from J; junction bases left unmatched: 14. Germline values: CDR1 DFQATT, CDR2 SNEGSKA (reference sequence). This CDR3 is built from 14 residues.

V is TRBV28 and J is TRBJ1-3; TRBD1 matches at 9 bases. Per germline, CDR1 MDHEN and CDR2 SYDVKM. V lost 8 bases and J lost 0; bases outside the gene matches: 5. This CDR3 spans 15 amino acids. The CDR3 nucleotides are TGTGCCAGCGTCCCGGGACAGGGCTCTGGAAACACCATATATTTT. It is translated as CASVPGQGSGNTIYF.

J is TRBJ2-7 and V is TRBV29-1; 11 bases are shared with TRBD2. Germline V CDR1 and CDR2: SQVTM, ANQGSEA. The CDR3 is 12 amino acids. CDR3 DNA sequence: TGCAGAAGACTAGCGGGAACCTACGAGCAGTACGTC. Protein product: CRRLAGTYEQYV.

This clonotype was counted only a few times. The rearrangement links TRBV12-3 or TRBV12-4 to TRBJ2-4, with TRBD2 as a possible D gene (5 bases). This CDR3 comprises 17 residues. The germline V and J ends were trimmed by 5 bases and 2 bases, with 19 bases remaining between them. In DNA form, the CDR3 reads TGTGCCAGCAGTCCCTATATGCGGAGGTTGACCAAAAACATTCAGTACTTC. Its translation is CASSPYMRRLTKNIQYF.

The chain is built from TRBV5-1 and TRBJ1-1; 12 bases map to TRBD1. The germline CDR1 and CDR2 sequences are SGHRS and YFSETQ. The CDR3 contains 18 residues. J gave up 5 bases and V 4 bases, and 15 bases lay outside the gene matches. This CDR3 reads CASSLRTGTGGGWTEAFF. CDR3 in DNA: TGCGCCAGCAGCCTCCGAACCGGGACAGGGGGCGGTTGGACTGAAGCTTTCTTT.

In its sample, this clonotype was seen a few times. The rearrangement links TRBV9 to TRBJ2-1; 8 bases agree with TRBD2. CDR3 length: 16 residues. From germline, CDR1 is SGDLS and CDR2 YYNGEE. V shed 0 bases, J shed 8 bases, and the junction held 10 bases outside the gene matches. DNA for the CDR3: TGTGCCAGCAGCGTAGCGGTAGCGGGGATTGGCGATGAGCAGTTCTTC. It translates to CASSVAVAGIGDEQFF.

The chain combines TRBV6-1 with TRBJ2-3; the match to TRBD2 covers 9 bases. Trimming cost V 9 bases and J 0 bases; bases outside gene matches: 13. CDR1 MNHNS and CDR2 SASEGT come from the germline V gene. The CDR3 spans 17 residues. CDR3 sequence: CASTPGTSPLSTDTQYF. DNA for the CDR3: TGTGCCAGTACGCCCGGGACTAGCCCCCTTAGCACAGATACGCAGTATTTT.

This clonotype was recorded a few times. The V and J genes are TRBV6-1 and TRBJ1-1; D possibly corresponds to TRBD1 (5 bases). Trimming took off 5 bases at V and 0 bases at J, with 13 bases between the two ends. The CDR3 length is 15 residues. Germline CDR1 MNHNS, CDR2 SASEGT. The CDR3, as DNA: TGTGCCAGCAGTCGAATTAGGACACTGAACACTGAAGCTTTCTTT. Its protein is CASSRIRTLNTEAFF.

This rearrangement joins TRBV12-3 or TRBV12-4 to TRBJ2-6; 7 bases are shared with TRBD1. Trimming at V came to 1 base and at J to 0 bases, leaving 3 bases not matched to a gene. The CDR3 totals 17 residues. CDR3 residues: CASSLDRGSSGANVLTF. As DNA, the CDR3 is TGTGCCAGCAGTTTAGACAGGGGCTCCTCTGGGGCCAACGTCCTGACTTTC.

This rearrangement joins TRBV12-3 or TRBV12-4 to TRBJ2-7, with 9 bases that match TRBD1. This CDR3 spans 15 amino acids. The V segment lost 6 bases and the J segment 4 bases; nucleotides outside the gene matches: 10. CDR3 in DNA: TGTGCCAGCAGATGGGGACAGGGCGAAGGGTACGAGCAGTACTTC. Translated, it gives CASRWGQGEGYEQYF.

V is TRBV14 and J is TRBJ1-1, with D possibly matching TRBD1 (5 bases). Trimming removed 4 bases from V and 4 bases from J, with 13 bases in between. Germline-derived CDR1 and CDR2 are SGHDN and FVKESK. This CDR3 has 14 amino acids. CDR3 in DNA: TGTGCCAGCAGCCCCTCAGGGAGGCGCACTGAAGCTTTCTTT. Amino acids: CASSPSGRRTEAFF. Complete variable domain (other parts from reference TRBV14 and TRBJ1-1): EAGVTQFPSHSVIEKGQTVTLRCDPISGHDNLYWYRRVMGKEIKFLLHFVKESKQDESGMPNNRFLAERTGGTYSTLKVQPAELEDSGVYFCASSPSGRRTEAFFGQGTRLTVV.

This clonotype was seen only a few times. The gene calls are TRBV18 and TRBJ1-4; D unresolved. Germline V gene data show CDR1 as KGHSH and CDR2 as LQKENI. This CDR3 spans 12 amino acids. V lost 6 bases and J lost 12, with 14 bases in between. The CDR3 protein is CASSLSYSELFF. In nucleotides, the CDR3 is TGTGCCAGCTCTTTATCATATTCGGAACTGTTTTTT. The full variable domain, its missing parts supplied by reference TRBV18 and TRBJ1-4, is NAGVMQNPRHLVRRRGQEARLRCSPMKGHSHVYWYRQLPEEGLKFMVYLQKENIIDESGMPKERFSAEFPKEGPSILRIQQVVRGDSAAYFCASSLSYSELFFGSGTQLSVL.

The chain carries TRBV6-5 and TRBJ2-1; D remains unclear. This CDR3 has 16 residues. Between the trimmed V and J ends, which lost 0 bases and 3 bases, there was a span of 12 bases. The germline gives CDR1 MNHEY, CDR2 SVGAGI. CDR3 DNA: TGTGCCAGCAGTTACTCGAAGGTTCTAGTCTACAATGAGCAGTTCTTC. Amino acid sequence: CASSYSKVLVYNEQFF.

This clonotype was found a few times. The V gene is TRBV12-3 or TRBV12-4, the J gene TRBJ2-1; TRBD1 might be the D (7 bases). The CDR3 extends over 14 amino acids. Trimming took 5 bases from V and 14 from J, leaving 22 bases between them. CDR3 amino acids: CASSPPGVAGGKFF. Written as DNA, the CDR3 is TGTGCCAGCAGTCCCCCGGGTGTCGCAGGGGGGAAGTTCTTC.

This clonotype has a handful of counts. The CDR3 region is CASSNSGRAVGEQYF. CDR3 sequence (DNA): TGTGCCAGCAGTAATAGCGGGAGGGCGGTTGGAGAGCAGTACTTC. The rearrangement joins TRBV27 to TRBJ2-7; 11 bases match TRBD2. Germline CDR1 reads MNHEY; CDR2 reads SMNVEV (reference sequence). CDR3 size: 15 residues. The V gene end was trimmed by 5 bases and the J gene end by 7 bases; junction bases not matched to a gene: 10.

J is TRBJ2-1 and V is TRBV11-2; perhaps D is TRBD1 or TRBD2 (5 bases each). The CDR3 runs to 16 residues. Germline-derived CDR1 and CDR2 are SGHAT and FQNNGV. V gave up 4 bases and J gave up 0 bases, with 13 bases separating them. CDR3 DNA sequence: TGTGCCAGCAGCTCGCTTCTGAGGGGCTCCTACAATGAGCAGTTCTTC. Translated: CASSSLLRGSYNEQFF.

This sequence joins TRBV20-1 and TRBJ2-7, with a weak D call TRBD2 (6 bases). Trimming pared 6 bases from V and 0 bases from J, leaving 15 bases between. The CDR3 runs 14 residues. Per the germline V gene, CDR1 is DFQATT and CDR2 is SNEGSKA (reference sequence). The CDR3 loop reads CSAKGGKSSYEQYF. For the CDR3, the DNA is TGCAGTGCCAAGGGCGGGAAAAGCTCCTACGAGCAGTACTTC.

This chain's CDR3 is CASSAGTSGRAYEQYF. In DNA, the CDR3 is TGTGCCAGCAGCGCTGGGACTAGCGGGAGGGCCTACGAGCAGTACTTC. The rearrangement links TRBV12-3 or TRBV12-4 to TRBJ2-7, with TRBD2 matching over 16 bases. CDR3 length: 16 residues. V shed 6 bases, J shed 2 bases, and the junction held 4 bases outside the gene matches.